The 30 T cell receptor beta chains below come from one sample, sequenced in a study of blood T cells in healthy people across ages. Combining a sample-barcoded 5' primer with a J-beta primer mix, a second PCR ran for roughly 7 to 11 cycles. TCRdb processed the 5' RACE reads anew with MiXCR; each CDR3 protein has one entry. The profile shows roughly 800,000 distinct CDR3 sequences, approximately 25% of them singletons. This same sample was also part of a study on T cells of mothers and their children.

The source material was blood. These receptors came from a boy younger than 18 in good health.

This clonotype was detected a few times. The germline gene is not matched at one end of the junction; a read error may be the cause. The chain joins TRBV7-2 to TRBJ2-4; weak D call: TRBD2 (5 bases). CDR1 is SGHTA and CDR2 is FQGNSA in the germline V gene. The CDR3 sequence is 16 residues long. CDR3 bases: TGTGCCAGCAGCTCGCTATCTTCGGGGTATCAAAACATGCAGTACTTC. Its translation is CASSSLSSGYQNMQYF. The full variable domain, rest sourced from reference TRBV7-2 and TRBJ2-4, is GAGVSQSPSNKVTEKGKDVELRCDPISGHTALYWYRQSLGQGLEFLIYFQGNSAPDKSGLPSDRFSAERTGGSVSTLTIQRTQQEDSAVYLCASSSLSSGYQNMQYFGAGTRLSVL.

CDR3 nucleotide sequence: TGTGCCAGCAGCTTACACGAGAGAGGGGTTTGGGCCAAAAACATTCAGTACTTC. It codes for CASSLHERGVWAKNIQYF. The V and J genes are TRBV7-8 and TRBJ2-4; possibly TRBD1 or TRBD2 for D (5 bases each). Trimming left V 2 bases short and J 1 base short, with 18 bases between. Germline-derived CDR1 and CDR2 are SGHVS and FQNEAQ. The CDR3 sequence is 18 residues long.

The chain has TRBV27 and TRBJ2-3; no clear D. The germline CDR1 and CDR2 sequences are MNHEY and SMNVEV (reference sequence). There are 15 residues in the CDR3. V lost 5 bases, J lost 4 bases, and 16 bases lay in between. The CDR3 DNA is TGTGCCAGCAGTCAGACCGAAGGAAGATCAGATACGCAGTATTTT. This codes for CASSQTEGRSDTQYF.

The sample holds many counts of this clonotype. The CDR3 nucleotides are TGTGCCAGCAGCCACGGGACTCCTAACACCGGGGAGCTGTTTTTT. It specifies CASSHGTPNTGELFF. The chain joins TRBV7-6 to TRBJ2-2; possible D gene TRBD2, 6 bases. Trimming removed 5 bases at V and 2 bases at J, with 12 bases between. The CDR3 has 15 amino acids. Germline V CDR1 and CDR2: SGHVS, FNYEAQ.

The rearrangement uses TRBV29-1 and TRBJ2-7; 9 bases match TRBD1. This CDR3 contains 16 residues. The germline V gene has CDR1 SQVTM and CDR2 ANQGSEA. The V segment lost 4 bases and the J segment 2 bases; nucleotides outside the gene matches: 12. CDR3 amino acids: CSVVHRDRVSTYEQYF. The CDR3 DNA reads TGCAGCGTTGTCCACCGGGACAGGGTATCCACCTACGAGCAGTACTTC.

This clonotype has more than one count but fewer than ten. CDR3: CASSLYGGCQETQYF. The CDR3, as DNA: TGTGCCAGCAGTTTATATGGGGGGTGCCAAGAGACCCAGTACTTC. V and J are TRBV28 and TRBJ2-5, with D possibly TRBD2 on 6 matching bases. The germline V gene encodes CDR1 MDHEN and CDR2 SYDVKM. The V and J ends lost 1 base and 1 base respectively, with 10 bases between them. The CDR3 is made up of 15 amino acids. Full variable domain (rest looked up from reference TRBV28 and TRBJ2-5): DVKVTQSSRYLVKRTGEKVFLECVQDMDHENMFWYRQDPGLGLRLIYFSYDVKMKEKGDIPEGYSVSREKKERFSLILESASTNQTSMYLCASSLYGGCQETQYFGPGTRLLVL.

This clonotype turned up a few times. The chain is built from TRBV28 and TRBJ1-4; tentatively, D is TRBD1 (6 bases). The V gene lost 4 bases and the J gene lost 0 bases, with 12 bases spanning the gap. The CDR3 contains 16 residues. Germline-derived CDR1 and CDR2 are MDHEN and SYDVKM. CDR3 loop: CASSSPDSATNEKLFF. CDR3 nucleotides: TGTGCCAGCAGTTCTCCGGACAGTGCAACTAATGAAAAACTGTTTTTT. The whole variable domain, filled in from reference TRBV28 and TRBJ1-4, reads DVKVTQSSRYLVKRTGEKVFLECVQDMDHENMFWYRQDPGLGLRLIYFSYDVKMKEKGDIPEGYSVSREKKERFSLILESASTNQTSMYLCASSSPDSATNEKLFFGSGTQLSVL.

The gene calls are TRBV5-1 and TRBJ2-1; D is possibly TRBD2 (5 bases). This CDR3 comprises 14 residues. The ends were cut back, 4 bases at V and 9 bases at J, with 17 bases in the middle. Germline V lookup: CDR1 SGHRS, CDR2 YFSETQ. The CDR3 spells CASSLGPGEGEQFF. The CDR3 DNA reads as TGCGCCAGCAGCCTCGGACCGGGTGAGGGTGAGCAGTTCTTC.

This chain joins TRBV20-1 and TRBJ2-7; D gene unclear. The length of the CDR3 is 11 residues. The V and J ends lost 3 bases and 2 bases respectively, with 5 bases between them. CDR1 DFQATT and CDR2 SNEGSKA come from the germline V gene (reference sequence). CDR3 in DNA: TGCAGTGCTAGCCAACCCTACGAGCAGTACTTC. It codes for CSASQPYEQYF.

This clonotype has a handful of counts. In DNA, the CDR3 is TGTGCCAGCAGTTACGACGGGTGGGAGACCCAGTACTTC. Its protein is CASSYDGWETQYF. The rearrangement links TRBV6-2 or TRBV6-3 to TRBJ2-5, with no clear D. CDR3 length: 13 residues. CDR1 is MNHEY, CDR2 SVGEGT, per germline. The germline V and J ends were trimmed by 2 bases and 5 bases, with 9 bases remaining between them.

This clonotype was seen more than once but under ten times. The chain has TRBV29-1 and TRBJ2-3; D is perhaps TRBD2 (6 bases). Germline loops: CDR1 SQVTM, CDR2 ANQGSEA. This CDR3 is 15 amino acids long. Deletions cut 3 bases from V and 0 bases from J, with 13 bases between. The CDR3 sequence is CSVEGVAVSTDTQYF. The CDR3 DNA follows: TGCAGCGTTGAGGGTGTAGCGGTGAGCACAGATACGCAGTATTTT.

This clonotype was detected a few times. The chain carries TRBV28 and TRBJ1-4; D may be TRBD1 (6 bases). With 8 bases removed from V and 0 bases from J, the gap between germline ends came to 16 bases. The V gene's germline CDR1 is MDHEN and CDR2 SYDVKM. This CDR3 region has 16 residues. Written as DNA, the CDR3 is TGTGCCAGCCTTGGGGGGGCTCTCCCAACTAATGAAAAACTGTTTTTT. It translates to CASLGGALPTNEKLFF.

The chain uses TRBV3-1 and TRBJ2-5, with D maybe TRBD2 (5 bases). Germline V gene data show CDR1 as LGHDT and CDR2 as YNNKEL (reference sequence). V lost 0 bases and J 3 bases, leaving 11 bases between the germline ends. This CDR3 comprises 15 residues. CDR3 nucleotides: TGTGCCAGCAGCCAAGATCCGGGATCCAAAGAGACCCAGTACTTC. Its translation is CASSQDPGSKETQYF.

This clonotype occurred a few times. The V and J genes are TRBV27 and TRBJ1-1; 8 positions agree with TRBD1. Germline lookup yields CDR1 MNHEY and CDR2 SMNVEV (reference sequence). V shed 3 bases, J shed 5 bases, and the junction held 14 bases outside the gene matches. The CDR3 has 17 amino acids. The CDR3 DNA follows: TGTGCCAGCAGTTTCCTTACCCATTCGGACAGGGTGACTGAAGCTTTCTTT. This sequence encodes CASSFLTHSDRVTEAFF.

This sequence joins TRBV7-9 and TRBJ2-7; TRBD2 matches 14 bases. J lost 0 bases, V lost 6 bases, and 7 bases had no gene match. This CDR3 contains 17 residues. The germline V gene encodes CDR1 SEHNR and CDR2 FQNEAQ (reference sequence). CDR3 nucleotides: TGTGCCAGCAGGCCCGAAGGGACTAGCGGGGGCTCCTACGAGCAGTACTTC. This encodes CASRPEGTSGGSYEQYF.

CDR3 amino acids: CASSSGKETQYF. In DNA form, the CDR3 reads TGTGCCAGCAGTTCAGGGAAGGAGACCCAGTACTTC. This chain links TRBV6-5 with TRBJ2-5; D may be TRBD1 (5 bases). The CDR3 runs to 12 residues. V was shortened by 4 bases and J by 5 bases, with 8 bases between the two germline ends. Germline CDR1 reads MNHEY; CDR2 reads SVGAGI.

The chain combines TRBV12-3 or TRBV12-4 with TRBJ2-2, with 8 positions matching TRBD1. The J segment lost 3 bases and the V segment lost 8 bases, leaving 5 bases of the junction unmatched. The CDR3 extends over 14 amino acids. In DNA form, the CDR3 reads TGTGCCAGCCGAGGGACAGGATACACCGGGGAGCTGTTTTTT. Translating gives CASRGTGYTGELFF.

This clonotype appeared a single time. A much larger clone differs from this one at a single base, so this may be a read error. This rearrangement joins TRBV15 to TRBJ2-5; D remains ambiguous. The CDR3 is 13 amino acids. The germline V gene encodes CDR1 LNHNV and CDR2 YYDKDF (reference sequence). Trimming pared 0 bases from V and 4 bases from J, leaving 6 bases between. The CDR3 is CATSRDPGETQYF. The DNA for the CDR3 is TGTGCCACCAGCAGAGATCCGGGAGAGACCCAGTACTTC.

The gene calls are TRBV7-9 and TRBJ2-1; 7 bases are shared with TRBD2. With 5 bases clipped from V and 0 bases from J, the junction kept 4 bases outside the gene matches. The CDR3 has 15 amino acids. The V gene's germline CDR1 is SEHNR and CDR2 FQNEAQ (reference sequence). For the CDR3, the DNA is TGTGCCAGCAGCATGCTAGCGGTCTCCTACAATGAGCAGTTCTTC. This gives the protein CASSMLAVSYNEQFF.

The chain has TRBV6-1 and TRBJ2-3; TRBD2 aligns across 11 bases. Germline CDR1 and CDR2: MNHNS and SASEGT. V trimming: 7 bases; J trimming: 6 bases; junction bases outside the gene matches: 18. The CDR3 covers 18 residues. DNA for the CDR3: TGTGCCAGCAATCCCTTATCCTTGACTAGCGGGGTGGGGGATACGCAGTATTTT. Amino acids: CASNPLSLTSGVGDTQYF.

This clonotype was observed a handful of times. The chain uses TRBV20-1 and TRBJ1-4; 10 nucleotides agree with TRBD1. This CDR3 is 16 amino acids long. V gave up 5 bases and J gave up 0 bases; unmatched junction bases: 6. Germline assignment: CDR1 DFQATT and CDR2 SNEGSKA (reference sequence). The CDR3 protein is CSAGTGDYATNEKLFF. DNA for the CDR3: TGCAGTGCTGGGACAGGGGACTATGCAACTAATGAAAAACTGTTTTTT.

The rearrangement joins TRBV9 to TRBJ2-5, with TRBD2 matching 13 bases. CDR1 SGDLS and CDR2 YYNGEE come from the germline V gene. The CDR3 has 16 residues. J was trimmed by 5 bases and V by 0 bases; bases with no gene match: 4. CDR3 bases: TGTGCCAGCAGCGTAGGACTAGCGGGAGGTGTGGAGACCCAGTACTTC. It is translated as CASSVGLAGGVETQYF.

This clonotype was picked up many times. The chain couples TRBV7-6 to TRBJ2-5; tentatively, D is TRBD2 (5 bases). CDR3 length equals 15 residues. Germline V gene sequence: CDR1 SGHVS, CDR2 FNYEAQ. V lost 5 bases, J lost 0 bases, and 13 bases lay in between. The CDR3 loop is CASSLGVLHQETQYF. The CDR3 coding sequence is TGTGCCAGCAGCCTCGGGGTCTTGCACCAAGAGACCCAGTACTTC.

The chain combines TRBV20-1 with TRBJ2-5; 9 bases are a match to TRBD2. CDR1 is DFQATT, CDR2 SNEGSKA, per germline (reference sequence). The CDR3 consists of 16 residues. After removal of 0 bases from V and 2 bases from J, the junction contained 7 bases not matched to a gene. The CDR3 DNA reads TGCAGTGCTAGAGATGCGGCGGGGGGGTGGCAAGAGACCCAGTACTTC. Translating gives CSARDAAGGWQETQYF.

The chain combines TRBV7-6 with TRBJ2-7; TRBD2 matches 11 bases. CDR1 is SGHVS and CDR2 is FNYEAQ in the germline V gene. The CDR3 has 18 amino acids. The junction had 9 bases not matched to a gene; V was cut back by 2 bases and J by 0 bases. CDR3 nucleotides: TGTGCCAGCAGCTTATCCACTAGCGGGGGCCCTAGCTCCTACGAGCAGTACTTC. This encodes CASSLSTSGGPSSYEQYF.

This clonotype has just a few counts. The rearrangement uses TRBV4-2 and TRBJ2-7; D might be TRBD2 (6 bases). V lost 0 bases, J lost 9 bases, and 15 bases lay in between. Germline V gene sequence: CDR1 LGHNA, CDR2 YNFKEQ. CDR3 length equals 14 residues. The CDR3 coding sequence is TGTGCCAGCAGCCAAGAAGATGGGACTCGAGGGCAGTACTTC. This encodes CASSQEDGTRGQYF.

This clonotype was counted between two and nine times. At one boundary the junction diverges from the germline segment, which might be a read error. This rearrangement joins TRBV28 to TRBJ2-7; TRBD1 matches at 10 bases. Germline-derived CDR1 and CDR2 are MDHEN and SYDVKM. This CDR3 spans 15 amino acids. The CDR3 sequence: CASSFLDRGLYEQHF. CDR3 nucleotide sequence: TGTGCCAGCAGTTTCCTCGACAGGGGGCTCTACGAGCAGCACTTC.

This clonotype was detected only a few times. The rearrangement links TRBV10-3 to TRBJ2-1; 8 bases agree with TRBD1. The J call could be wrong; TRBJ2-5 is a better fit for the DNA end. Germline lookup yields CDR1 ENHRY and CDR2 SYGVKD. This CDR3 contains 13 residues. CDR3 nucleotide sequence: TGTGCCATCAGTGACAGGGGGCTGGAGACCCAGTACTTC. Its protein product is CAISDRGLETQYF.

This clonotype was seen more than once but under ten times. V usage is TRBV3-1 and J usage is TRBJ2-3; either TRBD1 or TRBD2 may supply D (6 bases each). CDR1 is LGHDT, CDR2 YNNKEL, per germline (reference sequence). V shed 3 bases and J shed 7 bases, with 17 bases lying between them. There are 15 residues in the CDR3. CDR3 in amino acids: CASSHVPGGDNTQYF. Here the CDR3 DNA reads TGTGCCAGCAGCCACGTCCCGGGCGGGGACAATACGCAGTATTTT.

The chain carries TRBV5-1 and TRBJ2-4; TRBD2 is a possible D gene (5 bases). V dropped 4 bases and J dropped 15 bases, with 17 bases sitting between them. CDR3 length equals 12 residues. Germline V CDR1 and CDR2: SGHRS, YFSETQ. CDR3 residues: CASSAPGGPGYF. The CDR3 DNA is TGCGCCAGCAGCGCCCCTGGAGGCCCTGGGTACTTC.